This is a list of T cell receptor beta chains from one sample in a study of molecular identifiers for immune sequencing clone quantification. TCRdb re-analysed the PCR reads in MiXCR, keeping a single row per CDR3 protein. This table has 550,000 to 750,000 distinct CDR3 sequences, just under 20% appearing once. The sample comprised naive CD8+ T cells from blood, with Jurkat cell RNA spiked in. These receptors originate from a human donor in good health. Some libraries in this study had Jurkat cell RNA spiked in. Each CDR3 is given with its conserved first and last residue. The D gene is left open where the match is weak.

TRBV5-4,TRBD2,TRBJ2-3,CASSLGLAGGTDTQYF
TRBV24-1,TRBD1,TRBJ2-2,CATSDPLPTGIGELFF
TRBV4-1,TRBD2,TRBJ2-1,CASSETSPSSYNEQFF
TRBV7-9,.,TRBJ2-1,CASSLAIADWEFF
TRBV18,TRBD1,TRBJ1-1,CASSPPDRGTTEAFF
TRBV9,.,TRBJ1-1,CASSMGQNTEAFF
TRBV11-2,.,TRBJ1-1,CASSSPGVGPTEAFF
TRBV5-1,.,TRBJ2-3,CASRLTGQTTDTQYF
TRBV11-2,.,TRBJ2-5,CASSKQGQETQYF
TRBV6-5,.,TRBJ1-1,CASSYWGGMNTEAFF
TRBV3-1,TRBD2,TRBJ2-5,CASSQIPLAGARETQYF
TRBV19,.,TRBJ1-3,CASSISGAGNTIYF
TRBV13,.,TRBJ2-1,CASSPQVMDEQFF
TRBV20-1,TRBD2,TRBJ2-3,CSLAGGPDTQYF
TRBV21-1,.,TRBJ2-7,CASSTGPGTPSLVDSYEQYF
TRBV6-5,.,TRBJ2-2,CASSYDSGDTGELFF
TRBV6-5,TRBD2,TRBJ2-1,CASSLVAGATEQFF
TRBV6-1,TRBD1,TRBJ1-2,CASSEAGTGTYGYGYTF
TRBV4-3,TRBD1,TRBJ2-7,CASSQDATGNYEQYF
TRBV27,.,TRBJ1-5,CASSARRGQPQHF
TRBV6-1,.,TRBJ2-3,CASSEAVWEMAADTQYF
TRBV20-1,.,TRBJ2-7,CSARWLADSSYEQYF
TRBV28,TRBD2,TRBJ2-3,CASSSGLAGSTDTQYF